The next 21 T cell receptor beta chains were all read from a single sample in a study of cytomegalovirus exposure and HLA in healthy donors. Researchers ran the PCR with 60 Vbeta and 13 Jbeta primers. Sequencing was performed with immunoSEQ multiplex PCR; in TCRdb, only in-frame clones are kept and a portion is missing. The table lists 85,000 to 120,000 clones, roughly 74% of them singletons. The source material was PBMCs. The receptor set was obtained from a man aged 35 to 55 in good health and CMV-seronegative.

This clone has more than one count but fewer than ten. The J gene is TRBJ1-4, the V gene TRBV6-1; D is perhaps TRBD1 (5 bases). CDR3 length: 15 amino acids. Per the germline V gene, CDR1 is MNHNS and CDR2 is SASEGT. V lost 4 bases to trimming and J lost 0 bases, with 9 bases between them. CDR3 region: CASSGGHSTNEKLFF. In nucleotides, the CDR3 is TGTGCCAGCAGTGGAGGACACTCAACTAATGAAAAACTGTTTTTT.

The table lists this clone with a few counts. The genes are TRBV7-9 and TRBJ1-1; 10 bases fit TRBD1. V gave up 5 bases and J gave up 5 bases; unmatched junction bases: 8. This CDR3 has 15 amino acids. Germline values: CDR1 SEHNR, CDR2 FQNEAQ (reference sequence). The CDR3 coding sequence is TGTGCCAGCAGCGGGAGACAGGGGGCGCGAACTGAAGCTTTCTTT. Residues: CASSGRQGARTEAFF. Full variable domain (rest looked up from reference TRBV7-9 and TRBJ1-1): DTGVSQNPRHKITKRGQNVTFRCDPISEHNRLYWYRQTLGQGPEFLTYFQNEAQLEKSRLLSDRFSAERPKGSFSTLEIQRTEQGDSAMYLCASSGRQGARTEAFFGQGTRLTVV.

The chain uses TRBV29-1 and TRBJ1-2; D is possibly TRBD1 (5 bases). The V gene's germline CDR1 is SQVTM and CDR2 ANQGSEA. CDR3 size: 15 residues. V dropped 8 bases and J dropped 1 base, with 20 bases sitting between them. In DNA, the CDR3 is TGCAGCCCCATCCCGACAGACACTATTAACTATGGCTACACCTTC. Translating it yields CSPIPTDTINYGYTF.

Concerning this clone: The junction departs from the called germline gene at one end, perhaps through a read error. The chain employs TRBV7-9 and TRBJ2-7, with D possibly TRBD2 on 6 matching bases. The CDR3 length is 15 residues. Germline V gene sequence: CDR1 SEHNR, CDR2 FQNEAQ (reference sequence). CDR3 coding DNA: TGTTCCAGCAGCGCATTCGTTAGCGGAGACTACGAGCAGTACTTC. Protein product: CSSSAFVSGDYEQYF.

This clone was seen just once. This chain uses TRBV18 with TRBJ2-2; 10 bases map to TRBD1. V trimming: 0 bases; J trimming: 5 bases; junction bases outside the gene matches: 6. This CDR3 is 17 amino acids long. From germline, CDR1 is KGHSH and CDR2 LQKENI. Here the CDR3 DNA reads TGTGCCAGCTCACCACCGGGCAAGGACAGGGGGACCGGGGAGCTGTTTTTT. Translating it yields CASSPPGKDRGTGELFF. The full variable domain, its missing parts supplied by reference TRBV18 and TRBJ2-2, is NAGVMQNPRHLVRRRGQEARLRCSPMKGHSHVYWYRQLPEEGLKFMVYLQKENIIDESGMPKERFSAEFPKEGPSILRIQQVVRGDSAAYFCASSPPGKDRGTGELFFGEGSRLTVL.

This clone came up a few times. This sequence joins TRBV6-5 and TRBJ1-3; 7 bases are shared with TRBD1. V trimming: 6 bases; J trimming: 2 bases; junction bases outside the gene matches: 7. Germline CDR1 MNHEY, CDR2 SVGAGI. This CDR3 is built from 15 residues. The CDR3: CASRGAGGAGNTIYF. For the CDR3, the DNA is TGTGCCAGCAGGGGGGCAGGGGGTGCTGGAAACACCATATATTTT.

The V gene is TRBV11-1, the J gene TRBJ1-2, with 7 bases lining up with TRBD1. The CDR3 runs 13 residues. The germline gives CDR1 SGHAT, CDR2 FQDESV (reference sequence). V lost 4 bases and J lost 5; bases outside the gene matches: 4. The CDR3 bases are TGTGCCAGCAGCTCATGGGACAGTTATGGCTACACCTTC. Its translation: CASSSWDSYGYTF. Based on the CDR3 plus reference TRBV11-1 and TRBJ1-2, the full variable domain is EAEVAQSPRYKITEKSQAVAFWCDPISGHATLYWYRQILGQGPELLVQFQDESVVDDSQLPKDRFSAERLKGVDSTLKIQPAELGDSAMYLCASSSWDSYGYTFGSGTRLTVV.

The chain employs TRBV11-2 and TRBJ1-5, with 9 bases fitting TRBD1. CDR3 length equals 13 residues. CDR1 and CDR2 (germline): SGHAT, FQNNGV. V lost 6 bases, J lost 9 bases, and 6 bases stayed unmatched. Here the CDR3 DNA reads TGTGCCAGCAGTAGGGACAGGGAGTGGCCCCAGCATTTT. Translating gives CASSRDREWPQHF.

This clone was counted once. This rearrangement joins TRBV6-1 to TRBJ2-7, with TRBD2 as a possible D gene (6 bases). V lost 2 bases and J lost 3, with 11 bases in between. CDR1 is MNHNS and CDR2 is SASEGT in the germline V gene. The length of the CDR3 is 14 residues. The CDR3 bases are TGTGCCAGCAGTGAATCGGGGGTGCGCTACGAGCAGTACTTC. Translation: CASSESGVRYEQYF.

The chain links TRBV9 to TRBJ2-1; 8 nucleotides agree with TRBD2. The CDR3 runs to 13 residues. Trimming took 4 bases from V and 9 from J; bases not matched to a gene: 6. The V gene's germline CDR1 is SGDLS and CDR2 YYNGEE. The CDR3 DNA reads TGTGCCAGCAGCCTCGGGGGGGTAGGTGAGCAGTTCTTC. Amino acid sequence: CASSLGGVGEQFF. The full variable domain, in which reference TRBV9 and TRBJ2-1 provide the parts outside the CDR3, is DSGVTQTPKHLITATGQRVTLRCSPRSGDLSVYWYQQSLDQGLQFLIQYYNGEERAKGNILERFSAQQFPDLHSELNLSSLELGDSALYFCASSLGGVGEQFFGPGTRLTVL.

The chain couples TRBV9 to TRBJ2-5; 9 bases match TRBD1. Germline V lookup: CDR1 SGDLS, CDR2 YYNGEE. V was clipped by 4 bases and J by 0 bases; unmatched bases: 7. This CDR3 contains 16 residues. The CDR3 here is CASSPSGTGNQETQYF. The CDR3 DNA follows: TGTGCCAGCAGCCCGAGTGGGACAGGGAACCAAGAGACCCAGTACTTC. The full variable domain, its missing parts supplied by reference TRBV9 and TRBJ2-5, is DSGVTQTPKHLITATGQRVTLRCSPRSGDLSVYWYQQSLDQGLQFLIQYYNGEERAKGNILERFSAQQFPDLHSELNLSSLELGDSALYFCASSPSGTGNQETQYFGPGTRLLVL.

On this clone: One end of the junction is discordant with germline, which a read error may explain. The identical CDR3 is also encoded by other nucleotide sequences in the sample. The chain joins TRBV10-3 to TRBJ1-1; perhaps TRBD1 as D (5 bases). The CDR3 covers 16 residues. Germline lookup yields CDR1 ENHRY and CDR2 SYGVKD. CDR3 DNA: TGTGCTATCAGTGAGTCAATCGGGCGGGGGGGGTATGAAGCTTTCTTT. This gives the protein CAISESIGRGGYEAFF.

V and J are TRBV5-1 and TRBJ2-5; tentatively, D is TRBD1 (6 bases). The better agreement between TRBJ2-7 and the DNA end casts doubt on the J call. Germline V gene lookup returns CDR1 SGHRS and CDR2 YFSETQ. The CDR3 is made up of 15 amino acids. The CDR3 nucleotides read TGCGCCAGCAGCTCGGTACAGGGTGTTCGGTACGAGCAGTACTTC. Translation: CASSSVQGVRYEQYF.

The CDR3 region is CASSSISGTSQPQHF. DNA of the CDR3: TGTGCCAGCAGTTCAATATCAGGCACCAGCCAGCCCCAGCATTTT. The V call is TRBV27, the J call TRBJ1-5; the D is unclear. Germline V lookup: CDR1 MNHEY, CDR2 SMNVEV (reference sequence). V was trimmed by 4 bases and J by 7 bases, leaving 17 bases between them. The CDR3 covers 15 residues.

J is TRBJ2-3 and V is TRBV6-5, with 7 positions matching TRBD1. CDR3 length: 14 residues. The junction had 6 bases not matched to a gene; V was cut back by 7 bases and J by 2 bases. Germline assignment: CDR1 MNHEY and CDR2 SVGAGI. The chain's CDR3 is CASKQGFDTDTQYF. Here the CDR3 DNA reads TGTGCCAGCAAACAGGGGTTCGACACAGATACGCAGTATTTT.

V is TRBV7-2 and J is TRBJ2-2; TRBD1 aligns across 10 bases. This CDR3 comprises 16 residues. Germline trimming cut 5 bases from V and 8 bases from J; bases unmatched to any gene: 11. Germline CDR1 is SGHTA and CDR2 is FQGNSA. In DNA form, the CDR3 reads TGTGCCAGCAGCATAGTAGGGACAGGGGCTAGAGGGGAGCTGTTTTTT. This codes for CASSIVGTGARGELFF.

The gene calls are TRBV6-5 and TRBJ2-7; a possible D gene is TRBD1 (6 bases). Germline V gives CDR1 MNHEY, CDR2 SVGAGI. CDR3 length: 13 amino acids. Trimming stripped 4 bases from V and 7 bases from J, with 14 bases between. For the CDR3, the DNA is TGTGCCAGCAGTTTACAGGGCGAAGGGGAGCAGTACTTC. It is translated as CASSLQGEGEQYF.

This clone was picked up one time. The V and J genes are TRBV11-3 and TRBJ2-3; D perhaps matches TRBD1 (6 bases). The CDR3 spans 13 residues. Germline V gene sequence: CDR1 SGHNT, CDR2 YENEEA. V lost 2 bases and J 4 bases, leaving 7 bases between the germline ends. For the CDR3, the DNA is TGTGCCAGCAGCTTACAGGGGTCAGATACGCAGTATTTT. This codes for CASSLQGSDTQYF.

This sequence joins TRBV5-1 and TRBJ2-2; D gene unclear. Germline values: CDR1 SGHRS, CDR2 YFSETQ. CDR3 length: 14 residues. Trimming removed 8 bases from V and 0 bases from J, with 11 bases in between. The chain's CDR3 is CASCLRSNTGELFF. In DNA, the CDR3 is TGCGCCAGTTGTTTGAGATCGAACACCGGGGAGCTGTTTTTT.

J is TRBJ2-2 and V is TRBV7-2; TRBD2 matches 7 bases. Per germline, CDR1 SGHTA and CDR2 FQGNSA. Trimming at V came to 6 bases and at J to 6 bases, leaving 10 bases not matched to a gene. This CDR3 is 15 amino acids long. The CDR3 DNA reads TGTGCCAGCAGTCTAGCATTGGCGGGGGCCGGGGAGCTGTTTTTT. It codes for CASSLALAGAGELFF.

Comments on this clone: Different DNA sequences within this sample yield the same CDR3. The chain uses TRBV5-5 and TRBJ2-7; no clear D. The CDR3 runs 11 residues. Germline CDR1 SGHKS, CDR2 YYEKEE (reference sequence). V lost 2 bases and J 2 bases, leaving 2 bases between the germline ends. The CDR3 is CASSFTYEQYF. CDR3 nucleotides: TGTGCCAGCAGCTTCACCTACGAGCAGTACTTC.